The 18 T cell receptor beta chains reported below all come from one sample, sequenced in a study of PD-L1 blockade in urothelial cancer. Time point defined: peripheral blood 6 weeks after treatment start. Assay: immunoSEQ multiplex PCR; the TCRdb copy retains only in-frame clones and omits some. This table holds around 93,000 clones, around four fifths found once. The sequences come from PBMCs, collected around atezolizumab (anti-PD-L1) treatment. Source of these receptors: a man between 65 and 85 years old with urothelial cancer.

This clone has only one observation. The genes are TRBV7-2 and TRBJ2-3; 10 bases fit TRBD2. This CDR3 is built from 12 residues. J gave up 15 bases and V 5 bases, and 8 bases lay outside the gene matches. The germline CDR1 and CDR2 sequences are SGHTA and FQGNSA. CDR3 in DNA: TGTGCCAGCAGCCCGAGTAGCGGGGGGCCCTATTTT. Translated, it gives CASSPSSGGPYF.

This clone was seen just once. The genes are TRBV6-1 and TRBJ1-6; D call uncertain. This CDR3 region has 13 residues. The V end was cut by 4 bases, the J end by 7 bases, with 8 bases between. Germline V gene lookup returns CDR1 MNHNS and CDR2 SASEGT. This CDR3 is CASSGEENSPLHF. CDR3 in DNA: TGTGCCAGCAGTGGAGAGGAAAATTCACCCCTCCACTTT.

In this sample, this clone turned up once. The V and J genes are TRBV6-6 and TRBJ1-1, with D tentatively TRBD1 (5 bases). This CDR3 contains 14 residues. V gave up 10 bases and J gave up 1 base, with 16 bases separating them. The germline CDR1 and CDR2 sequences are MNHNY and SVGAGI (reference sequence). CDR3 in amino acids: CATSTQGGNTEAFF. The CDR3 DNA follows: TGTGCCACCTCGACCCAGGGAGGGAACACTGAAGCTTTCTTT.

The gene calls are TRBV25-1 and TRBJ1-2; D is possibly TRBD1 (5 bases). Between the trimmed V and J ends, which lost 3 bases and 7 bases, there was a span of 9 bases. There are 12 residues in the CDR3. Germline V CDR1 and CDR2: MGHDK, SYGVNS. In DNA form, the CDR3 reads TGTGCCAGCAGTGATTCCAGGGCTGGCTACACCTTC. It codes for CASSDSRAGYTF.

The CDR3 loop is CASSREGGEAKETQYF. The CDR3 DNA follows: TGTGCCAGCAGCCGGGAGGGGGGGGAAGCAAAAGAGACCCAGTACTTC. The rearrangement uses TRBV5-4 and TRBJ2-5, with 8 bases aligning to TRBD2. CDR1 SGHNT and CDR2 YYREEE come from the germline V gene (reference sequence). This CDR3 comprises 16 residues. The trim removed 4 bases at V and 3 bases at J, leaving 11 bases unmatched.

This clone was observed a handful of times. This rearrangement joins TRBV6-5 to TRBJ2-5; 7 positions agree with TRBD2. Germline V gene lookup returns CDR1 MNHEY and CDR2 SVGAGI. CDR3 length: 14 residues. Trimming cost V 8 bases and J 2 bases; bases outside gene matches: 8. This CDR3 is CASATTSFQETQYF. DNA of the CDR3: TGTGCCAGCGCCACGACTAGCTTTCAAGAGACCCAGTACTTC.

The rearrangement uses TRBV18 and TRBJ2-4, with 9 bases that match TRBD2. This CDR3 is 20 amino acids long. The germline V gene has CDR1 KGHSH and CDR2 LQKENI. Losses at the gene ends were 5 bases for V and 2 bases for J; bases not matched to a gene: 19. CDR3 sequence: CASSISGGSGGPSSKNIQYF. In DNA, the CDR3 is TGTGCCAGCTCAATATCAGGTGGCAGCGGGGGGCCTAGCTCCAAAAACATTCAGTACTTC.

By frequency in the sample, this clone is medium-sized. V is TRBV15 and J is TRBJ1-2, with TRBD1 as a possible D gene (6 bases). Trimming shortened V by 3 bases and J by 6 bases, and 14 bases separated the two germline ends. The CDR3 consists of 14 residues. In germline, CDR1 is LNHNV, CDR2 YYDKDF (reference sequence). The CDR3 nucleotides are TGTGCCACCAGCAGGAACTTAAGGGGGAATGGCTACACCTTC. Its translation is CATSRNLRGNGYTF.

The chain recombines TRBV5-1 with TRBJ1-2, with D uncertain. V gave up 6 bases and J gave up 8 bases, with 20 bases separating them. CDR3 length equals 14 residues. Germline CDR1 reads SGHRS; CDR2 reads YFSETQ. The CDR3 DNA sequence: TGCGCCAGCACCCCCCGGGGTGCCCTGTTGGGCTACACCTTC. Protein sequence: CASTPRGALLGYTF. The full variable domain, completed using reference TRBV5-1 and TRBJ1-2, is KAGVTQTPRYLIKTRGQQVTLSCSPISGHRSVSWYQQTPGQGLQFLFEYFSETQRNKGNFPGRFSGRQFSNSRSEMNVSTLELGDSALYLCASTPRGALLGYTFGSGTRLTVV.

This clone was counted once. V is TRBV7-2 and J is TRBJ1-3, with a possible D match to TRBD1 (6 bases). Trimming pared 2 bases from V and 4 bases from J, leaving 9 bases between. CDR3 size: 14 residues. Per the germline V gene, CDR1 is SGHTA and CDR2 is FQGNSA. As DNA, the CDR3 is TGTGCCAGCAGCTTATCAGGGGCCGGAAACACCATATATTTT. Amino acids: CASSLSGAGNTIYF.

The rearrangement links TRBV7-2 to TRBJ2-7, with D possibly being TRBD1 (6 bases). The CDR3 runs to 13 residues. Trimming cost V 3 bases and J 3 bases, with 9 bases left between them. Germline V gene data show CDR1 as SGHTA and CDR2 as FQGNSA. The CDR3 nucleotides are TGTGCCAGCAGCTTGGGACAAAACTACGAGCAGTACTTC. It encodes CASSLGQNYEQYF.

The rearrangement joins TRBV7-9 to TRBJ2-1; TRBD1 matches 7 bases. In germline, CDR1 is SEHNR, CDR2 FQNEAQ (reference sequence). This CDR3 spans 14 amino acids. V trimming: 11 bases; J trimming: 6 bases; junction bases outside the gene matches: 13. CDR3 bases: TGTGCCGTCCGGGACAGCCCCGGGGTCAATGAGCAGTTCTTC. Its translation is CAVRDSPGVNEQFF.

This clone was seen once. The chain joins TRBV9 to TRBJ2-3; 9 nucleotides line up with TRBD1. The CDR3 extends over 15 amino acids. V lost 4 bases and J lost 2; bases outside the gene matches: 5. Germline V gene data show CDR1 as SGDLS and CDR2 as YYNGEE. The CDR3 loop reads CASSNRGRDTDTQYF. The CDR3 coding sequence is TGTGCCAGCAGCAACAGGGGGCGTGACACAGATACGCAGTATTTT.

This clone was found once. V usage is TRBV11-3 and J usage is TRBJ2-3; maybe TRBD2 (6 bases). From germline, CDR1 is SGHNT and CDR2 YENEEA. Trimming left V 5 bases short and J 6 bases short, with 18 bases between. CDR3 length equals 15 residues. The CDR3 nucleotides are TGTGCCAGCAGCCCAGACCAGACGGAGGGGGATACGCAGTATTTT. This codes for CASSPDQTEGDTQYF.

The J gene is TRBJ2-2, the V gene TRBV5-1, with TRBD1 identical over 10 bases. Germline V gene data show CDR1 as SGHRS and CDR2 as YFSETQ. Trimming took 4 bases from V and 4 from J; bases not matched to a gene: 4. The length of the CDR3 is 15 residues. The CDR3 bases are TGCGCCAGCAGCCCCGGGACAGGGGTCACCGGGGAGCTGTTTTTT. This sequence encodes CASSPGTGVTGELFF.

This clone was found once. The J gene is TRBJ2-3, the V gene TRBV5-1; 8 bases agree with TRBD2. The CDR3 spans 17 residues. Germline values: CDR1 SGHRS, CDR2 YFSETQ. After removal of 0 bases from V and 8 bases from J, the junction contained 14 bases not matched to a gene. The DNA for the CDR3 is TGCGCCAGCAGCTTGGCCTTGCAGCGGGGGCGACGGGGTACGCAGTATTTT. This sequence encodes CASSLALQRGRRGTQYF.

The chain has TRBV9 and TRBJ1-5; tentatively, D is TRBD1 (5 bases). The CDR3 covers 14 residues. V gave up 4 bases and J gave up 4 bases, with 12 bases separating them. CDR1 is SGDLS and CDR2 is YYNGEE in the germline V gene. The DNA of the CDR3 is TGTGCCAGCAGCAGAGACAGCATTAATCAGCCCCAGCATTTT. This sequence encodes CASSRDSINQPQHF. Variable domain in full (rest from reference TRBV9 and TRBJ1-5): DSGVTQTPKHLITATGQRVTLRCSPRSGDLSVYWYQQSLDQGLQFLIQYYNGEERAKGNILERFSAQQFPDLHSELNLSSLELGDSALYFCASSRDSINQPQHFGDGTRLSIL.

The chain couples TRBV29-1 to TRBJ2-5; weak D call: TRBD2 (5 bases). The CDR3 spans 11 residues. V lost 7 bases to trimming and J lost 4 bases, with 10 bases between them. The germline V gene encodes CDR1 SQVTM and CDR2 ANQGSEA. The CDR3 DNA reads as TGCAGCGGCCGTGAGGGAGAGACCCAGTACTTC. This codes for CSGREGETQYF.